A selection of T cell receptor beta chains follows, all from one sample in a study of cytomegalovirus exposure and HLA in healthy donors. TCRdb's table, derived via immunoSEQ multiplex PCR, lists solely in-frame clones and lacks some. The repertoire holds fewer than 250,000 clones, with about four fifths as singletons. The sequenced sample was PBMCs. The receptor set was obtained from a man aged 30 to 39 in good health and CMV-seropositive. CDR3s include the opening cysteine and the closing phenylalanine or tryptophan. The D gene is left open where the match is weak. Only part of the rows carry a size: once, few, many, or a class if the clone is expanded.

V	size	D	J	DNA	CDR3
TRBV6-5	once	-	TRBJ1-2	TGTGCCAGCAGTTACGCCGGGGAACCCAGGGGTGCGGGCTACACCTTC	CASSYAGEPRGAGYTF
TRBV27	-	TRBD1	TRBJ2-5	TGTGCCAGCAGTATAGTCCCGGGACAGGGGTTGACAGAGACCCAGTACTTC	CASSIVPGQGLTETQYF
TRBV27	-	TRBD1	TRBJ2-5	TGTGCCAGCAGTTTAAACCCGGACAGGGCTTGGGAGACCCAGTACTTC	CASSLNPDRAWETQYF
TRBV7-3	-	-	TRBJ1-6	TGTGCCAGCAGCTTAAAGGGGGGGGGTTCACCCCTCCACTTT	CASSLKGGGSPLHF
TRBV7-3	-	TRBD2	TRBJ2-5	TGTGCCAGCAGCGTTGGACTAGCGGGGGGGAGTAGACAAGAGACCCAGTACTTC	CASSVGLAGGSRQETQYF
TRBV11-1	few	-	TRBJ1-2	TGTGCCAGCAGCCGTGGGTTGCAGGGGAGTGACTATGGCTACACCTTC	CASSRGLQGSDYGYTF
TRBV27	once	-	TRBJ1-5	TGTGCCAGCAGTTTTGAGGGTCATAGCAATCAGCCCCAGCATTTT	CASSFEGHSNQPQHF
TRBV7-3	-	-	TRBJ1-1	TGTGCCAGCAGCTTAGGAGGAGGGGGGGGGAGCACTGAAGCTTTCTTT	CASSLGGGGGSTEAFF
TRBV9	once	TRBD1	TRBJ1-6	TGTGCCAGCAGCGTAGCCGCCGGGACAGGGATGTCCTATAATTCACCCCTCCACTTT	CASSVAAGTGMSYNSPLHF
TRBV30	-	TRBD1	TRBJ1-2	TGTGCCTGGAGTGTTGGCCGGGGACAGGGGGACTATGGCTACACCTTC	CAWSVGRGQGDYGYTF
TRBV6-6	-	-	TRBJ1-2	TGTGCCAGCAGTTATCAGGCTGGTAACTATGGCTACACCTTC	CASSYQAGNYGYTF
TRBV28	-	TRBD2	TRBJ2-1	TGTGCCAGTGGGACTAGCGGGAGCAATGAGCAGTTCTTC	CASGTSGSNEQFF